The 8 T cell receptor beta chains reported below all come from one sample, sequenced in a study of T cells in Graves' hyperthyroidism and ophthalmopathy. The CDR3 regions of TCR beta were amplified from RNA transcripts. The HTBI primer set drove a first-round RT-PCR of the TCR CDR3. TCRdb independently ran MiXCR on the multiplex PCR reads; one entry per CDR3 protein. The repertoire holds under 300,000 distinct CDR3 sequences, with approximately 26% as singletons. Sequencing input: blood. Receptor source: a man aged 40-50 years with Graves' hyperthyroidism that later progressed to Graves' ophthalmopathy.

This clonotype was picked up many times. The gene calls are TRBV11-2 and TRBJ2-5; weak D call: TRBD1 (5 bases). The CDR3 totals 14 residues. The germline gives CDR1 SGHAT, CDR2 FQNNGV. The ends were cut back, 1 base at V and 4 bases at J, with 10 bases in the middle. The CDR3 spells CASSLVGAPETQYF. The CDR3 DNA sequence: TGTGCCAGCAGCTTAGTAGGGGCCCCAGAGACCCAGTACTTC.

Ten or more counts support this clonotype. The rearrangement joins TRBV24-1 to TRBJ2-2, with 11 bases matching TRBD2. V was clipped by 3 bases and J by 1 base; unmatched bases: 3. CDR1 is KGHDR, CDR2 SFDVKD, per germline. This CDR3 has 17 amino acids. The CDR3 reads CATSDAGLAGNTGELFF. The CDR3 bases are TGTGCCACCAGTGATGCCGGACTAGCGGGGAACACCGGGGAGCTGTTTTTT.

This sequence joins TRBV20-1 and TRBJ2-5; 13 bases are shared with TRBD2. After removal of 0 bases from V and 4 bases from J, the junction contained 5 bases not matched to a gene. Germline loops: CDR1 DFQATT, CDR2 SNEGSKA (reference sequence). This CDR3 is built from 16 residues. Written as DNA, the CDR3 is TGCAGTGCTAGAGAGCGACTAGCGGGGGGATCAGAGACCCAGTACTTC. This gives the protein CSARERLAGGSETQYF.

This clonotype has just a few counts. The genes are TRBV5-8 and TRBJ1-6; D ambiguous. Germline CDR1 reads SGHTS; CDR2 reads YDEGEE. The CDR3 has 14 residues. V lost 0 bases to trimming and J lost 7 bases, with 8 bases between them. The CDR3 coding sequence is TGTGCCAGCAGCTTGGAGGTCCGAAATTCACCCCTCCACTTT. Protein product: CASSLEVRNSPLHF.

The J gene is TRBJ1-1, the V gene TRBV6-5; TRBD1 might be the D (6 bases). Germline-derived CDR1 and CDR2 are MNHEY and SVGAGI. V was shortened by 4 bases and J by 1 base, with 13 bases between the two germline ends. This CDR3 spans 15 amino acids. The CDR3 DNA sequence: TGTGCCAGCAGTTCCCCTCCGACAGGGAACACTGAAGCTTTCTTT. Translated: CASSSPPTGNTEAFF.

At least ten counts were recorded for this clonotype. The CDR3 DNA reads TGCGCCAGCAGCTTGGCCGGGACAGGGGGACTCAACACTGAAGCTTTCTTT. Its translation is CASSLAGTGGLNTEAFF. This sequence joins TRBV5-1 and TRBJ1-1; 11 nucleotides match TRBD1. CDR1 and CDR2 (germline): SGHRS, YFSETQ. The CDR3 covers 17 residues. The V gene end was trimmed by 0 bases and the J gene end by 2 bases; junction bases not matched to a gene: 6.

The J gene is TRBJ2-7, the V gene TRBV12-3 or TRBV12-4; no reliable D call. The CDR3 extends over 14 amino acids. The V and J ends lost 1 base and 2 bases respectively, with 9 bases between them. For the CDR3, the DNA is TGTGCCAGCAGTTTAGTGGAGCTAACCTACGAGCAGTACTTC. It yields the protein CASSLVELTYEQYF.

This clonotype occurred many times. This sequence joins TRBV18 and TRBJ1-1, with D possibly TRBD1 on 6 matching bases. Trimming removed 3 bases at V and 1 base at J, with 15 bases between. In germline, CDR1 is KGHSH, CDR2 LQKENI. This CDR3 has 16 amino acids. The CDR3 sequence is CASSPDSFLSNTEAFF. The DNA for the CDR3 is TGTGCCAGCTCACCGGACAGTTTCCTATCGAACACTGAAGCTTTCTTT.